This T cell receptor (beta chain) comes out of a study of response to subunit inactivated influenza vaccine. Whole-study results and caveats: The authors proposed limited new T cell recruitment per seasonal influenza vaccination.

TCRdb recomputed calls from the RT-PCR reads with MiXCR, one row per CDR3 protein. This table holds 650,000 to 700,000 distinct CDR3 sequences, about a sixth found once. This clonotype was observed a handful of times. Its antigen is undetermined. Trimming left V 2 bases short and J 0 bases short, with 6 bases between. This CDR3 contains 15 residues. Germline lookup yields CDR1 SGHRS and CDR2 YFSETQ. Sequences were derived from PBMCs from blood, sampled approximately 12 days after vaccination. This receptor was obtained from a man between 50 and 59 years old who received an inactivated influenza vaccine. J is TRBJ2-6 and V is TRBV5-1; the D call may be TRBD1 or TRBD2 (5 bases each). The CDR3 nucleotides are TGCGCCAGCAGCTTCGGGGCCTCTGGGGCCAACGTCCTGACTTTC. This encodes CASSFGASGANVLTF.